Listed here are 25 T cell receptor beta chains from one sample, sequenced in a study of T cells in tuberculosis. Using immunoSEQ multiplex PCR, the repertoire was profiled, and TCRdb retains in-frame clones only, with some absent. The top ten hold around 14% of the sample, which has tens of thousands of clones, approximately 85% seen once. Time point of the sample: new active TB diagnosis, blood taken before or within 7 days of starting treatment. Specimen: PBMCs, collected at tuberculosis diagnosis. These receptors were taken from an adult with tuberculosis.

This clone was seen more than once but under ten times. V is TRBV5-5 and J is TRBJ1-5; D call uncertain. The V and J ends lost 2 bases and 0 bases respectively, with 6 bases between them. The length of the CDR3 is 14 residues. The germline CDR1 and CDR2 sequences are SGHKS and YYEKEE (reference sequence). The CDR3 here is CASSLYYSNQPQHF. The CDR3 bases are TGTGCCAGCAGCTTATACTATAGCAATCAGCCCCAGCATTTT.

This rearrangement joins TRBV19 to TRBJ2-2; D possibly corresponds to TRBD2 (5 bases). CDR1 and CDR2 (germline): LNHDA, SQIVND (reference sequence). The germline V and J ends were trimmed by 3 bases and 5 bases, with 16 bases remaining between them. This CDR3 comprises 16 residues. In nucleotides, the CDR3 is TGTGCCAGTAGTATGTCACGGGGAGAGAAAACCGGGGAGCTGTTTTTT. Its protein is CASSMSRGEKTGELFF.

The chain couples TRBV7-3 to TRBJ2-3; 14 positions agree with TRBD2. CDR3 length: 17 amino acids. Germline-derived CDR1 and CDR2 are SGHTA and FQGTGA. V was pared by 5 bases and J by 4 bases, with 8 bases of the junction left unmatched. CDR3 loop: CASSPGTSGRRSDTQYF. The CDR3 DNA reads TGTGCCAGCAGCCCCGGGACTAGCGGGAGAAGGTCAGATACGCAGTATTTT.

The sample holds one count of this clone. The V call is TRBV27, the J call TRBJ1-1, with D maybe TRBD1 (5 bases). Germline-derived CDR1 and CDR2 are MNHEY and SMNVEV (reference sequence). V shed 5 bases and J shed 0 bases, with 10 bases lying between them. CDR3 length: 14 amino acids. CDR3 sequence (DNA): TGTGCCAGCAGTGCGGGACGGATGAACACTGAAGCTTTCTTT. Translating it yields CASSAGRMNTEAFF.

This chain links TRBV5-1 with TRBJ2-4; D remains ambiguous. Per the germline V gene, CDR1 is SGHRS and CDR2 is YFSETQ. The ends were cut back, 5 bases at V and 6 bases at J, with 12 bases in the middle. CDR3 size: 13 residues. This CDR3 reads CASSHESVNIQYF. The CDR3 DNA follows: TGCGCCAGCAGTCATGAGAGCGTAAACATTCAGTACTTC.

V and J are TRBV19 and TRBJ1-1; D ambiguous. The germline V gene encodes CDR1 LNHDA and CDR2 SQIVND (reference sequence). This CDR3 comprises 12 residues. V shed 7 bases and J shed 5 bases, with 11 bases lying between them. CDR3 protein: CASNNPGTEAFF. The DNA for the CDR3 is TGTGCCAGTAACAATCCAGGAACTGAAGCTTTCTTT.

The chain couples TRBV19 to TRBJ1-1; 7 bases are shared with TRBD1. The length of the CDR3 is 14 residues. Germline V lookup: CDR1 LNHDA, CDR2 SQIVND (reference sequence). V was clipped by 3 bases and J by 2 bases; unmatched bases: 3. CDR3 DNA: TGTGCCAGTAGTATGGGACAGATTAACACTGAAGCTTTCTTT. Translation gives CASSMGQINTEAFF.

The genes are TRBV9 and TRBJ2-5; D possibly corresponds to TRBD2 (6 bases). This CDR3 contains 15 residues. V dropped 5 bases and J dropped 4 bases, with 18 bases sitting between them. Per germline, CDR1 SGDLS and CDR2 YYNGEE. This CDR3 is CASSARLGPGETQYF. CDR3 nucleotides: TGTGCCAGCAGTGCACGACTAGGCCCGGGAGAGACCCAGTACTTC.

The V gene is TRBV5-1, the J gene TRBJ2-7; 8 bases agree with TRBD1. Unmatched junction bases numbered 9, after V lost 0 bases and J lost 7 bases. CDR1 SGHRS and CDR2 YFSETQ come from the germline V gene. This CDR3 has 15 residues. CDR3 loop: CASSLGTGGPSEQYF. The DNA for the CDR3 is TGCGCCAGCAGCTTGGGTACAGGGGGACCGAGTGAGCAGTACTTC.

CDR3 region: CASSAYGSNTEAFF. For the CDR3, the DNA is TGTGCCAGCAGTGCATACGGGTCGAACACTGAAGCTTTCTTT. The gene calls are TRBV2 and TRBJ1-1, with D uncertain. The CDR3 runs to 14 residues. Trimming stripped 4 bases from V and 1 base from J, with 10 bases between. Germline CDR1 reads SNHLY; CDR2 reads FYNNEI.

The V call is TRBV11-3, the J call TRBJ1-1; a weak D match, TRBD1 (5 bases). Between the trimmed V and J ends, which lost 3 bases and 5 bases, there was a span of 16 bases. CDR3 length: 15 amino acids. Germline values: CDR1 SGHNT, CDR2 YENEEA. As DNA, the CDR3 is TGTGCCAGCAGCTTGGGGGACGGGGGGAAGACTGAAGCTTTCTTT. Residues: CASSLGDGGKTEAFF.

The chain carries TRBV5-5 and TRBJ2-7; D is possibly TRBD2 (5 bases). V was trimmed by 4 bases and J by 6 bases, leaving 14 bases between them. There are 13 residues in the CDR3. Germline V gene sequence: CDR1 SGHKS, CDR2 YYEKEE (reference sequence). CDR3 loop: CASSIRGWGEQYF. The CDR3 DNA follows: TGTGCCAGCAGCATCCGCGGGTGGGGCGAGCAGTACTTC.

This sequence joins TRBV2 and TRBJ2-3, with 10 bases aligning to TRBD2. Germline V gives CDR1 SNHLY, CDR2 FYNNEI. CDR3 size: 14 residues. CDR3 protein: CAKGAGGLGDTQYF. The CDR3 nucleotides are TGTGCGAAGGGAGCGGGGGGGCTCGGAGATACGCAGTATTTT. Based on the CDR3 plus reference TRBV2 and TRBJ2-3, the full variable domain is EPEVTQTPSHQVTQMGQEVILRCVPISNHLYFYWYRQILGQKVEFLVSFYNNEISEKSEIFDDQFSVERPDGSNFTLKIRSTKLEDSAMYFCAKGAGGLGDTQYFGPGTRLTVL.

The chain joins TRBV9 to TRBJ2-3; TRBD2 agrees at 9 bases. Germline lookup yields CDR1 SGDLS and CDR2 YYNGEE. CDR3 size: 17 residues. With 0 bases clipped from V and 4 bases from J, the junction kept 9 bases outside the gene matches. The DNA for the CDR3 is TGTGCCAGCAGCGTAGCTTCCCAGCGGGGGGTGGCAGATACGCAGTATTTT. Protein: CASSVASQRGVADTQYF.

A few counts support this clone. CDR3 loop: CASSSIIGQGGADTQYF. As DNA, the CDR3 is TGTGCCAGCAGCTCTATCATAGGTCAGGGAGGTGCAGATACGCAGTATTTT. The chain links TRBV11-2 to TRBJ2-3; maybe TRBD2 (6 bases). The CDR3 has 17 residues. The V and J ends lost 4 bases and 4 bases respectively, with 21 bases between them. Germline assignment: CDR1 SGHAT and CDR2 FQNNGV.

This chain links TRBV7-9 with TRBJ2-5; D is ambiguous. The CDR3 totals 13 residues. Trimming cost V 5 bases and J 6 bases, with 13 bases left between them. The germline V gene has CDR1 SEHNR and CDR2 FQNEAQ (reference sequence). The CDR3 DNA sequence: TGTGCCAGCAGCGATCAGAACCCAAAGACCCAGTACTTC. Its protein product is CASSDQNPKTQYF.

The chain recombines TRBV5-1 with TRBJ1-4; unclear D gene. Trimming took 4 bases from V and 6 from J, leaving 16 bases between them. This CDR3 spans 15 amino acids. From germline, CDR1 is SGHRS and CDR2 YFSETQ. In DNA form, the CDR3 reads TGCGCCAGCAGCCCACTCGTCGGGTGGGATGAAAAACTGTTTTTT. Its protein is CASSPLVGWDEKLFF.

The chain is built from TRBV4-3 and TRBJ2-2, with 8 nucleotides matching TRBD2. V lost 7 bases, J lost 3 bases, and 10 bases stayed unmatched. CDR1 is LGHNA, CDR2 YSLEER, per germline. The CDR3 is 16 residues long. The CDR3 here is CASTQRGTPHTGELFF. CDR3 DNA: TGCGCCAGCACACAGCGGGGGACCCCTCACACCGGGGAGCTGTTTTTT.

The chain carries TRBV7-2 and TRBJ1-1; 7 positions match TRBD1. Germline loops: CDR1 SGHTA, CDR2 FQGNSA. The CDR3 covers 15 residues. V lost 4 bases to trimming and J lost 2 bases; unmatched junction nucleotides: 7. CDR3 coding DNA: TGTGCCAGCAGCTCGACAGGGCTGCTAAACACTGAAGCTTTCTTT. Protein product: CASSSTGLLNTEAFF.

The chain links TRBV7-2 to TRBJ1-2, with D tentatively TRBD1 (6 bases). Germline lookup yields CDR1 SGHTA and CDR2 FQGNSA. V was cut by 5 bases and J by 5 bases, with 12 bases left in between. The CDR3 sequence is 13 residues long. CDR3 amino acids: CASSRDTGYGYTF. The CDR3 DNA is TGTGCCAGCAGCCGGGACACAGGATATGGCTACACCTTC.

V usage is TRBV14 and J usage is TRBJ1-6; 7 bases are shared with TRBD1. CDR3 length equals 14 residues. Germline V gives CDR1 SGHDN, CDR2 FVKESK. V lost 4 bases, J lost 4 bases, and 1 base stayed unmatched. In DNA form, the CDR3 reads TGTGCCAGCAGCCCGACAGGGTATAATTCACCCCTCCACTTT. Translating it yields CASSPTGYNSPLHF.

The chain uses TRBV25-1 and TRBJ1-6; TRBD1 might be the D (5 bases). Trimming cost V 4 bases and J 8 bases, with 12 bases left between them. The CDR3 totals 14 residues. Germline V gene data show CDR1 as MGHDK and CDR2 as SYGVNS. The CDR3 bases are TGTGCCAGCAGTGGGGCCAGGGCGCATTCACCCCTCCACTTT. Its protein is CASSGARAHSPLHF. The complete variable domain, with remaining parts taken from reference TRBV25-1 and TRBJ1-6, reads EADIYQTPRYLVIGTGKKITLECSQTMGHDKMYWYQQDPGMELHLIHYSYGVNSTEKGDLSSESTVSRIRTEHFPLTLESARPSHTSQYLCASSGARAHSPLHFGNGTRLTVT.

The rearrangement joins TRBV5-1 to TRBJ2-1; D not certain. Germline values: CDR1 SGHRS, CDR2 YFSETQ. Trimming removed 3 bases from V and 0 bases from J, with 10 bases in between. The CDR3 consists of 15 residues. The CDR3 region is CASSSGSSSYNEQFF. The CDR3 coding sequence is TGCGCCAGCAGCTCCGGGTCCAGCTCCTACAATGAGCAGTTCTTC.

This clone was found once. This sequence joins TRBV29-1 and TRBJ2-5, with D possibly matching TRBD2 (5 bases). Per the germline V gene, CDR1 is SQVTM and CDR2 is ANQGSEA. This CDR3 is 11 amino acids long. V was shortened by 7 bases and J by 5 bases, with 11 bases between the two germline ends. This CDR3 is CSGRGPETQYF. The CDR3 DNA follows: TGCAGCGGTAGAGGGCCCGAGACCCAGTACTTC.

The chain employs TRBV2 and TRBJ2-6; D gene unclear. Germline V gene data show CDR1 as SNHLY and CDR2 as FYNNEI. Trimming took off 7 bases at V and 2 bases at J, with 3 bases between the two ends. CDR3 length: 12 amino acids. The chain's CDR3 is CASTTGANVLTF. CDR3 DNA sequence: TGTGCCAGCACAACTGGGGCCAACGTCCTGACTTTC. Combining the CDR3 with reference TRBV2 and TRBJ2-6 gives the whole variable domain EPEVTQTPSHQVTQMGQEVILRCVPISNHLYFYWYRQILGQKVEFLVSFYNNEISEKSEIFDDQFSVERPDGSNFTLKIRSTKLEDSAMYFCASTTGANVLTFGAGSRLTVL.